The 32 T cell receptor beta chains given below trace back to one sample, sequenced in a study of radiotherapy plus CTLA-4 blockade in lung cancer. Using immunoSEQ multiplex PCR, the repertoire was profiled, and TCRdb retains in-frame clones only, with some absent. The profile covers about 90,000 clones, with 55% to 75% appearing a single time and more than 13% taken by the ten largest. The starting material was peripheral blood, obtained from a patient treated with radiotherapy plus ipilimumab. These receptors were collected from a human donor with non-small cell lung cancer that progressed on radiotherapy plus ipilimumab.

The V call is TRBV6-5, the J call TRBJ2-5; 7 bases align to TRBD2. The junction had 5 bases not matched to a gene; V was cut back by 2 bases and J by 5 bases. Germline loops: CDR1 MNHEY, CDR2 SVGAGI. This CDR3 is built from 14 residues. CDR3 region: CASSYAGARETQYF. CDR3 in DNA: TGTGCCAGCAGTTACGCGGGAGCTAGGGAGACCCAGTACTTC.

The V call is TRBV4-1, the J call TRBJ2-3; TRBD2 matches at 11 bases. Germline trimming cut 4 bases from V and 0 bases from J; bases unmatched to any gene: 6. Germline-derived CDR1 and CDR2 are MGHRA and YSYEKL. This CDR3 region has 17 residues. The CDR3 DNA follows: TGCGCCAGCAGCCTATCCGGGACTAGCGGAAGCACAGATACGCAGTATTTT. This gives the protein CASSLSGTSGSTDTQYF.

This chain links TRBV6-1 with TRBJ2-1, with D tentatively TRBD2 (6 bases). The V end was cut by 2 bases, the J end by 6 bases, with 17 bases between. The CDR3 contains 16 residues. Germline CDR1 and CDR2: MNHNS and SASEGT. The CDR3: CASSERGDRRGNEQFF. CDR3 DNA: TGTGCCAGCAGTGAACGAGGCGACCGGAGGGGCAATGAGCAGTTCTTC.

The chain is built from TRBV6-1 and TRBJ1-1, with D possibly being TRBD1 (5 bases). Looked up from germline, CDR1 is MNHNS and CDR2 is SASEGT. The ends were cut back, 5 bases at V and 0 bases at J, with 10 bases in the middle. This CDR3 comprises 14 residues. The CDR3 region has the DNA TGTGCCAGCAGTTTTCAGGGTATGAACACTGAAGCTTTCTTT. This sequence encodes CASSFQGMNTEAFF.

The genes are TRBV9 and TRBJ2-1; 12 bases line up with TRBD2. The CDR3 is made up of 16 amino acids. CDR1 is SGDLS, CDR2 YYNGEE, per germline. Trimming removed 5 bases from V and 5 bases from J; junction bases left unmatched: 8. The CDR3 DNA is TGTGCCAGCAGTTCTCCCGGACTAGCGGGGAACAATGAGCAGTTCTTC. It encodes CASSSPGLAGNNEQFF.

A few counts support this clone. This sequence joins TRBV5-1 and TRBJ2-1, with D perhaps TRBD1 (5 bases). Trimming removed 3 bases at V and 8 bases at J, with 12 bases between. The germline gives CDR1 SGHRS, CDR2 YFSETQ. The CDR3 runs 13 residues. Written as DNA, the CDR3 is TGCGCCAGCAGCTCTCAGGGAACGGATGAGCAGTTCTTC. Its protein product is CASSSQGTDEQFF.

In this sample, this clone turned up many times. J is TRBJ2-7 and V is TRBV15, with a tentative D call TRBD1 (5 bases). The germline V and J ends were trimmed by 5 bases and 0 bases, with 8 bases remaining between them. CDR1 LNHNV and CDR2 YYDKDF come from the germline V gene (reference sequence). CDR3 length: 13 amino acids. The DNA for the CDR3 is TGTGCCACCAGCGGAACAGGCTCCTACGAGCAGTACTTC. Protein product: CATSGTGSYEQYF.

Only a few counts were recorded for this clone. The V gene is TRBV6-5, the J gene TRBJ2-5; D is unresolved. This CDR3 region has 13 residues. Germline-derived CDR1 and CDR2 are MNHEY and SVGAGI. Trimming took 7 bases from V and 2 from J, leaving 11 bases between them. The CDR3 sequence is CASIPTYQETQYF. The CDR3 DNA is TGTGCCAGCATCCCGACCTATCAAGAGACCCAGTACTTC.

The rearrangement uses TRBV5-1 and TRBJ2-2; TRBD1 might be the D (6 bases). V gave up 4 bases and J gave up 7 bases, with 17 bases separating them. The CDR3 has 15 amino acids. The germline V gene encodes CDR1 SGHRS and CDR2 YFSETQ. In nucleotides, the CDR3 is TGCGCCAGCAGCACCAGGGGACCACGAGACGGGGAGCTGTTTTTT. The encoded protein is CASSTRGPRDGELFF.

This clone appeared once. The chain recombines TRBV19 with TRBJ2-6; D call uncertain. Germline V lookup: CDR1 LNHDA, CDR2 SQIVND (reference sequence). Trimming shortened V by 3 bases and J by 0 bases, and 9 bases separated the two germline ends. This CDR3 spans 16 amino acids. The CDR3 region has the DNA TGTGCCAGTAGTATCGAGAATTTCTCTGGGGCCAACGTCCTGACTTTC. This gives the protein CASSIENFSGANVLTF.

This chain connects TRBV7-9 to TRBJ2-4; 10 bases align to TRBD1. Germline CDR1 reads SEHNR; CDR2 reads FQNEAQ (reference sequence). CDR3 size: 16 residues. V was pared by 4 bases and J by 2 bases, with 5 bases of the junction left unmatched. The CDR3 region has the DNA TGTGCCAGCAGCTCGCAGACAGGGGGCTCCAAAAACATTCAGTACTTC. It codes for CASSSQTGGSKNIQYF.

The V call is TRBV5-5, the J call TRBJ2-6; a weak D match, TRBD1 (5 bases). Trimming removed 1 base at V and 1 base at J, with 15 bases between. Germline CDR1 is SGHKS and CDR2 is YYEKEE (reference sequence). This CDR3 has 18 residues. In DNA form, the CDR3 reads TGTGCCAGCAGCTTGTGGGCAGGGTCCTCTTCTGGGGCCAACGTCCTGACTTTC. Protein product: CASSLWAGSSSGANVLTF.

This chain links TRBV5-1 with TRBJ2-3; a weak D match, TRBD2 (5 bases). The CDR3 loop spans 14 amino acids. Trimming cost V 4 bases and J 1 base, with 10 bases left between them. The germline gives CDR1 SGHRS, CDR2 YFSETQ. CDR3 coding DNA: TGCGCCAGCAGCCCCGGACTGGGCACAGATACGCAGTATTTT. Translation: CASSPGLGTDTQYF.

The chain joins TRBV7-9 to TRBJ1-4, with 8 positions matching TRBD1. The V segment lost 3 bases and the J segment 8 bases; nucleotides outside the gene matches: 11. The CDR3 covers 16 residues. The germline gives CDR1 SEHNR, CDR2 FQNEAQ (reference sequence). This CDR3 reads CASSFVSGQGGEKLFF. CDR3 DNA sequence: TGTGCCAGCAGCTTTGTGTCCGGACAGGGAGGGGAAAAACTGTTTTTT.

This chain's CDR3 is CASSSGAGQETQYF. The DNA of the CDR3 is TGTGCCAGCAGCTCGGGGGCCGGGCAAGAGACCCAGTACTTC. The J gene is TRBJ2-5, the V gene TRBV11-2; either TRBD1 or TRBD2 may supply D (6 bases each). Trimming took off 4 bases at V and 2 bases at J, with 11 bases between the two ends. The germline gives CDR1 SGHAT, CDR2 FQNNGV. This CDR3 is built from 14 residues.

This chain uses TRBV28 with TRBJ1-1; TRBD1 might be the D (6 bases). The germline V gene has CDR1 MDHEN and CDR2 SYDVKM. With 6 bases removed from V and 3 bases from J, the gap between germline ends came to 14 bases. The CDR3 loop spans 14 amino acids. The CDR3 sequence: CASREGQQHTEAFF. CDR3 bases: TGTGCCAGCAGGGAAGGACAGCAGCACACTGAAGCTTTCTTT.

The V and J genes are TRBV6-5 and TRBJ1-2, with a tentative D call TRBD1 (5 bases). The germline V gene has CDR1 MNHEY and CDR2 SVGAGI. With 6 bases removed from V and 6 bases from J, the gap between germline ends came to 11 bases. The CDR3 sequence is 12 residues long. The CDR3 DNA is TGTGCCAGCAGGGCAGGGTTGGATGGCTACACCTTC. It is translated as CASRAGLDGYTF.

There are a few counts of this clone. V and J are TRBV28 and TRBJ2-6; TRBD1 is a possible D gene (5 bases). The CDR3 length is 15 residues. The V end lost 6 bases, the J end lost 0 bases, and 9 bases lay between the germline ends. Germline V gene lookup returns CDR1 MDHEN and CDR2 SYDVKM. The CDR3, as DNA: TGTGCCAGCAGCTACACAGGCTCTGGGGCCAACGTCCTGACTTTC. This gives the protein CASSYTGSGANVLTF.

The genes are TRBV27 and TRBJ2-5; D possibly uses TRBD1 or TRBD2 (5 bases each). The germline CDR1 and CDR2 sequences are MNHEY and SMNVEV (reference sequence). Trimming stripped 5 bases from V and 5 bases from J, with 15 bases between. The CDR3 sequence is 14 residues long. The CDR3, as DNA: TGTGCCAGCAGTCGATACGGCAGGGAGGAGACCCAGTACTTC. Translated, it gives CASSRYGREETQYF.

V is TRBV4-2 and J is TRBJ2-1; TRBD2 aligns across 8 bases. V shed 4 bases, J shed 1 base, and the junction held 15 bases outside the gene matches. The CDR3 loop spans 19 amino acids. Germline CDR1 reads LGHNA; CDR2 reads YNFKEQ. This chain's CDR3 is CASSPSPAGGHLSYNEQFF. As DNA, the CDR3 is TGTGCCAGCAGCCCCTCCCCCGCGGGGGGCCACCTATCCTACAATGAGCAGTTCTTC.

This clone has only a few counts. The gene calls are TRBV27 and TRBJ2-7; 8 positions match TRBD1. The CDR3 is 14 residues long. CDR1 and CDR2 from the germline V gene are MNHEY and SMNVEV (reference sequence). V trimming: 6 bases; J trimming: 4 bases; junction bases outside the gene matches: 8. As DNA, the CDR3 is TGTGCCAGCAGCTTGAGGCAGGGGGCGTACGAGCAGTACTTC. It translates to CASSLRQGAYEQYF.

Many counts were recorded for this clone. The chain combines TRBV5-6 with TRBJ1-1; D is possibly TRBD1 (6 bases). V was pared by 4 bases and J by 0 bases, with 16 bases between. In germline, CDR1 is SGHDT, CDR2 YYEEEE. There are 16 residues in the CDR3. CDR3 sequence (DNA): TGTGCCAGCAGCCCGGCGGGACAAAACATGAACACTGAAGCTTTCTTT. It yields the protein CASSPAGQNMNTEAFF.

The rearrangement uses TRBV4-1 and TRBJ1-2; D possibly corresponds to TRBD1 (5 bases). The V end was cut by 1 base, the J end by 6 bases, with 9 bases between. Germline values: CDR1 MGHRA, CDR2 YSYEKL. CDR3 size: 13 residues. The CDR3 DNA is TGCGCCAGCAGCCAAGCAGGGTATGATGGCTACACCTTC. Protein product: CASSQAGYDGYTF.

This clone was recorded only once. The J gene is TRBJ2-3, the V gene TRBV29-1; 14 positions agree with TRBD2. The J segment lost 0 bases and the V segment lost 7 bases, leaving 3 bases of the junction unmatched. The CDR3 loop spans 15 amino acids. In germline, CDR1 is SQVTM, CDR2 ANQGSEA. CDR3 nucleotide sequence: TGCAGCGCCGGGACTAGCGGGGGTAGCACAGATACGCAGTATTTT. Amino acid sequence: CSAGTSGGSTDTQYF.

V usage is TRBV20-1 and J usage is TRBJ1-1, with D possibly being TRBD1 (5 bases). Germline CDR1 DFQATT, CDR2 SNEGSKA (reference sequence). The CDR3 loop spans 11 amino acids. Trimming shortened V by 5 bases and J by 7 bases, and 11 bases separated the two germline ends. CDR3 nucleotides: TGCAGTGCTTGGAGACAGAGTGAAGCTTTCTTT. Its translation: CSAWRQSEAFF.

J is TRBJ1-5 and V is TRBV6-6; D not certain. Per the germline V gene, CDR1 is MNHNY and CDR2 is SVGAGI (reference sequence). The CDR3 extends over 15 amino acids. V was pared by 2 bases and J by 2 bases, with 10 bases between. CDR3 DNA: TGTGCCAGCAGTTACCTTGGAGTGGGCAATCAGCCCCAGCATTTT. Its translation is CASSYLGVGNQPQHF.

The CDR3 protein is CASSQEGGRADNEQFF. CDR3 sequence (DNA): TGCGCCAGCAGCCAAGAGGGCGGGAGGGCCGACAATGAGCAGTTCTTC. The chain joins TRBV4-1 to TRBJ2-1; 9 bases align to TRBD2. J gave up 5 bases and V 0 bases, and 5 bases lay outside the gene matches. CDR1 and CDR2 (germline): MGHRA, YSYEKL. CDR3 length: 16 amino acids.

V and J are TRBV27 and TRBJ2-5, with TRBD1 identical over 7 bases. Per germline, CDR1 MNHEY and CDR2 SMNVEV (reference sequence). The CDR3 is 15 amino acids. Trimming removed 6 bases from V and 2 bases from J; junction bases left unmatched: 9. CDR3: CASRGTEKFQETQYF. Written as DNA, the CDR3 is TGTGCCAGCAGAGGGACAGAAAAATTTCAAGAGACCCAGTACTTC.

CDR3 nucleotide sequence: TGTGCCAGCAGTGAACGCAGGACTAGCGGGAACACCGGGGAGCTGTTTTTT. Residues: CASSERRTSGNTGELFF. V and J are TRBV25-1 and TRBJ2-2; 10 bases line up with TRBD2. V lost 2 bases and J lost 1; bases outside the gene matches: 4. This CDR3 spans 17 amino acids. CDR1 is MGHDK and CDR2 is SYGVNS in the germline V gene.

The chain is built from TRBV13 and TRBJ1-6, with 10 nucleotides matching TRBD1. The CDR3 is 16 residues long. Per the germline V gene, CDR1 is PRHDT and CDR2 is FYEKMQ (reference sequence). V trimming: 4 bases; J trimming: 7 bases; junction bases outside the gene matches: 7. The CDR3 DNA follows: TGTGCCAGCAGCTCCAGACAGGGGGCAGCGAATTCACCCCTCCACTTT. This sequence encodes CASSSRQGAANSPLHF.

This clone came up once. This chain joins TRBV5-1 and TRBJ2-1; maybe TRBD2 (5 bases). Trimming took off 1 base at V and 6 bases at J, with 11 bases between the two ends. Germline-derived CDR1 and CDR2 are SGHRS and YFSETQ. CDR3 length equals 14 residues. Written as DNA, the CDR3 is TGCGCCAGCAGCTTGAGCGGCGGAGGCAATGAGCAGTTCTTC. Amino acid sequence: CASSLSGGGNEQFF.

The chain links TRBV9 to TRBJ2-7, with 7 bases that match TRBD1. After removal of 0 bases from V and 8 bases from J, the junction contained 8 bases not matched to a gene. The CDR3 is 14 amino acids. Germline V lookup: CDR1 SGDLS, CDR2 YYNGEE. The CDR3 DNA reads TGTGCCAGCAGCGTAGACAGGGGTTTACGAAAGCAGTACTTC. It specifies CASSVDRGLRKQYF.